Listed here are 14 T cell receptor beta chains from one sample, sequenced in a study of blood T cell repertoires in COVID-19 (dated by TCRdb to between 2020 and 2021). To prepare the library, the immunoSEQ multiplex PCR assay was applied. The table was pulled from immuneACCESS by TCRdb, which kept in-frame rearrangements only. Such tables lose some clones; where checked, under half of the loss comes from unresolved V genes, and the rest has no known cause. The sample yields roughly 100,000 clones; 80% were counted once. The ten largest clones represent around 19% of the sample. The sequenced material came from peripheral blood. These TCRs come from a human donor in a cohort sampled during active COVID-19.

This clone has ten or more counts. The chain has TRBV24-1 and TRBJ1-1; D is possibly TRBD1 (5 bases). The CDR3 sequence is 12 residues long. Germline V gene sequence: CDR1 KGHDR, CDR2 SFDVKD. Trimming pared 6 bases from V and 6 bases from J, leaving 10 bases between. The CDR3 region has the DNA TGTGCCACCAGTCGGGGGGGGGCTGAAGCTTTCTTT. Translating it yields CATSRGGAEAFF.

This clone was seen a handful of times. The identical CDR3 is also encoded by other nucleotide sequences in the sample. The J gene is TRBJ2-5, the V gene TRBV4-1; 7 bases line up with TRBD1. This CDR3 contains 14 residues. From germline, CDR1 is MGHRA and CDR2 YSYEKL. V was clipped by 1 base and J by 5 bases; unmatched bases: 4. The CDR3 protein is CASSQGTGGETQYF. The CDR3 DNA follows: TGCGCCAGCAGCCAAGGGACAGGTGGGGAGACCCAGTACTTC.

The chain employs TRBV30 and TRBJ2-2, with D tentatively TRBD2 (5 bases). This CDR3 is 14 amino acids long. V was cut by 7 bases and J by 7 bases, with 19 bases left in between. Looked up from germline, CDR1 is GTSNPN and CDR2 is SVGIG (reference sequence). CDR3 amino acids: CASKWEYRIGELFF. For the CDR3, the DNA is TGTGCCTCGAAGTGGGAGTACCGAATCGGGGAGCTGTTTTTT.

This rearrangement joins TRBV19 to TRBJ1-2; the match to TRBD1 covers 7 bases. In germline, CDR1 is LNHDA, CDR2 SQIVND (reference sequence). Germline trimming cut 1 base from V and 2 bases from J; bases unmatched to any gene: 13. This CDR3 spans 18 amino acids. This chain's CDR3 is CASSIATRSTGRNYGYTF. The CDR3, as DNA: TGTGCCAGTAGTATAGCCACGAGGTCGACAGGGAGGAACTATGGCTACACCTTC.

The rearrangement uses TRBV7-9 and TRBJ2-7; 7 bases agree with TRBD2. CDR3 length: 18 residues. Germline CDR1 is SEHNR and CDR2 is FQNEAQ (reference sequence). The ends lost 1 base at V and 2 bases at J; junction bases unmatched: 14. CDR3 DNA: TGTGCCAGCAGCTTAGTTTGGCCTAGCGGCCCACATACCTACGAGCAGTACTTC. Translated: CASSLVWPSGPHTYEQYF. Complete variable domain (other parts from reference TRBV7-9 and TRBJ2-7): DTGVSQNPRHKITKRGQNVTFRCDPISEHNRLYWYRQTLGQGPEFLTYFQNEAQLEKSRLLSDRFSAERPKGSFSTLEIQRTEQGDSAMYLCASSLVWPSGPHTYEQYFGPGTRLTVT.

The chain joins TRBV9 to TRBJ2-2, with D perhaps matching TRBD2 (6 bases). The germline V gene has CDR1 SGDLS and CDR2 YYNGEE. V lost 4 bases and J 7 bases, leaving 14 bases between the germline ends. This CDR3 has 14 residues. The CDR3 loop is CASSPGSSNGELFF. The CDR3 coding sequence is TGTGCCAGCAGCCCCGGGAGTAGTAACGGGGAGCTGTTTTTT.

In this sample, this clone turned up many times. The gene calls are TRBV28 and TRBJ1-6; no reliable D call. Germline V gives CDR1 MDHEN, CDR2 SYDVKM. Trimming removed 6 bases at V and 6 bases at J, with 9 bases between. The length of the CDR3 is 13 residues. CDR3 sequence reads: CASRLGSNSPLHF. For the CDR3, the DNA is TGTGCCAGCAGATTGGGCAGTAATTCACCCCTCCACTTT.

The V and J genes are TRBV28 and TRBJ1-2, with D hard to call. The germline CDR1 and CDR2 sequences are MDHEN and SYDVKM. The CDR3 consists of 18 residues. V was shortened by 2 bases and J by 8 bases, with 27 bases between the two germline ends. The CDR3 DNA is TGTGCCAGCAGTTTAAGTGGGTGGGAGCAGGCCCTAGATAGAGGCTACACCTTC. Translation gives CASSLSGWEQALDRGYTF.

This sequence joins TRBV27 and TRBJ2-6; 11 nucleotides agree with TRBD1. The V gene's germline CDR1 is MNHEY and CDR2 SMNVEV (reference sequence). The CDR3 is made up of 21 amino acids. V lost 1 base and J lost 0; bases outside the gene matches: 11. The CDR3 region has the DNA TGTGCCAGCAGTTTATGGGGGGACCTCGGGACAGGGGGCTCTGGGGCCAACGTCCTGACTTTC. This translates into CASSLWGDLGTGGSGANVLTF.

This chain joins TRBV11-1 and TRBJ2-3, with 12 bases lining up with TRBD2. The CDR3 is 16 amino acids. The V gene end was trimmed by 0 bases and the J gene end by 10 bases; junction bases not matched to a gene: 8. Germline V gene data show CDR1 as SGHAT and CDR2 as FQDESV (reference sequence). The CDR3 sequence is CASSLAGLAGGPAQYF. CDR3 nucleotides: TGTGCCAGCAGCTTAGCCGGGCTAGCGGGAGGGCCTGCGCAGTATTTT. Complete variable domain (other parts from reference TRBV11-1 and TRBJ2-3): EAEVAQSPRYKITEKSQAVAFWCDPISGHATLYWYRQILGQGPELLVQFQDESVVDDSQLPKDRFSAERLKGVDSTLKIQPAELGDSAMYLCASSLAGLAGGPAQYFGPGTRLTVL.

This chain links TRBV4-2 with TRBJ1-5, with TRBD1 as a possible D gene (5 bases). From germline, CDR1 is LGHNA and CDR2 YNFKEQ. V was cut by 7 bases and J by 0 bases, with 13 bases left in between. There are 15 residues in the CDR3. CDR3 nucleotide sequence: TGTGCCAGCACCGAAACAGGCTATAGCAATCAGCCCCAGCATTTT. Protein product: CASTETGYSNQPQHF.

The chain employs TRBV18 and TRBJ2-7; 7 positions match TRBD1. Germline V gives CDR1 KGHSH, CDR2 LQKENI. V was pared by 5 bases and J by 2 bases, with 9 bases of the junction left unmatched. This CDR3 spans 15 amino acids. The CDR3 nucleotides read TGTGCCAGCTCAACCGGACAGGTCAGGACCTACGAGCAGTACTTC. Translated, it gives CASSTGQVRTYEQYF.

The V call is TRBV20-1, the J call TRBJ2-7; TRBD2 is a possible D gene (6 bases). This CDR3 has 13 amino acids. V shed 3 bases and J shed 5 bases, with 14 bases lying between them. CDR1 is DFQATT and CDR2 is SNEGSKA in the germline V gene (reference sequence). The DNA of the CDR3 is TGCAGTGCTAGTACTGCGGCGGGGAACGAGCAGTACTTC. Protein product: CSASTAAGNEQYF.

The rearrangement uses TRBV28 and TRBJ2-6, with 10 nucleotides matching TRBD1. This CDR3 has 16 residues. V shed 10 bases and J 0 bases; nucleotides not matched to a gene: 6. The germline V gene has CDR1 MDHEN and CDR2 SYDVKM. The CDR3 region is CATRQGARSGANVLTF. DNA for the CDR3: TGTGCCACCCGACAGGGGGCACGCTCTGGGGCCAACGTCCTGACTTTC.